This T cell receptor (beta chain) came from a study of OX40 agonist ivuxolimab in advanced cancers. Study background: The drug used for patients, ivuxolimab, was an agonistic anti-OX40 (CD134) antibody.

TCRdb's copy holds only in-frame clones and misses some; the assay was immunoSEQ multiplex PCR. Of 80,000 to 100,000 clones listed, 90% to 95% are singletons. Patients with a history of autoimmune disease or on systemic immunosuppression were excluded. With 2 bases removed from V and 5 bases from J, the gap between germline ends came to 12 bases. The CDR3 contains 15 residues. Germline lookup yields CDR1 MGHDK and CDR2 SYGVNS. This chain links TRBV25-1 with TRBJ1-4; D is unresolved. The sequence was obtained from an adult with an advanced solid tumor such as melanoma, head and neck, liver or kidney cancer. This sample comprised CD4+ or CD8+ T cells sorted from blood, obtained in a trial of the OX40 agonist ivuxolimab. The DNA of the CDR3 is TGTGCCAGCAGTGAAATCACAGTTAGGAATGAAAAACTGTTTTTT. It encodes CASSEITVRNEKLFF.